Detailed here is one T cell receptor (beta chain). What it recognizes is unknown. Per the authors' pipeline: Quality scores were absent from the junction-only immunoSEQ sequences, so filtering differed. Sequencing was performed with immunoSEQ multiplex PCR; in TCRdb, only in-frame clones are kept and a portion is missing. The D gene and trimming were derived from the DNA, and the V and J assignments and clone size from that table. The sample has about 480,000 clones; about 79% are singletons. The sample belongs to a study of shared clonotypes between healthy human individuals. The V segment lost 0 bases and the J segment 5 bases; nucleotides outside the gene matches: 8. Looked up from germline, CDR1 is WNHNN and CDR2 is SYGVQD (reference sequence). The length of the CDR3 is 16 residues. Points from the study as a whole: Tissues were not sampled, only blood, and their repertoires likely differ. Among donors, sharing of clonotypes was expected to be affected by sequencing depth.

V usage is TRBV10-1 and J usage is TRBJ2-7, with 9 nucleotides matching TRBD2. This TCR was recovered from a woman aged 40 to 50 in good health. Some clones in this sample may be carry-over from other donors' samples. The material sequenced was PBMCs. The CDR3 spells CASSESGSGRSDEQYF. DNA of the CDR3: TGCGCCAGCAGTGAGTCGGGGAGCGGGAGGTCGGACGAGCAGTACTTC.